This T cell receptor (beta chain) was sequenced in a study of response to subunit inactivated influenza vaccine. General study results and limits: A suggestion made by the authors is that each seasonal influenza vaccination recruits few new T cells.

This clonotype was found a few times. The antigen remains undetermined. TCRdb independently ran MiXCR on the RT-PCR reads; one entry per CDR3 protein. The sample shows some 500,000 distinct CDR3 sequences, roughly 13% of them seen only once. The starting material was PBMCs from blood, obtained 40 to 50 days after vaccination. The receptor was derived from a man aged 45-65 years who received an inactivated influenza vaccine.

DNA for the CDR3: TGTGCCAGCAGTTACTCCCCGTTGACTAGCGCGAACTACGAGCAGTACTTC. Translation: CASSYSPLTSANYEQYF. The rearrangement joins TRBV6-2 or TRBV6-3 to TRBJ2-7; 8 nucleotides line up with TRBD2. Germline V gene data show CDR1 as MNHEY and CDR2 as SVGEGT. V was clipped by 0 bases and J by 3 bases; unmatched bases: 10. The CDR3 sequence is 17 residues long.